The present entry profiles one TCR beta chain with its context. These data come from a study of blood T cell repertoires in COVID-19. Overall study context: The United States, Italy and Spain were the sources of the acute and convalescent COVID-19 samples. Sample material is recorded as cDNA or gDNA derived from T cells, B-cell-depleted T cells, or PBMCs.

J was trimmed by 3 bases and V by 4 bases; bases with no gene match: 3. Per germline, CDR1 SGHVT and CDR2 SQSDAQ. This CDR3 contains 14 residues. The authors' processing: Amplifying reference gene primers gave estimates of nucleated cell counts. Repertoires were generated with immunoSEQ multiplex PCR, while TCRdb's copy carries only in-frame clones and drops some. The V and J calls and clone size were taken over from that table, and D and trimming were inferred from the DNA. The data hold a few hundred thousand clones, with approximately 91% observed a single time. The Seattle site enrolled patients during active infection and followed them longitudinally.

Sequenced sample: peripheral blood. V gene TRBV7-4 combines with J gene TRBJ1-1, with 9 bases lining up with TRBD1. The sequence derives from a young adult with COVID-19, enrolled during active disease. DNA for the CDR3: TGTGCCAGCAGCTGGGGGACAGGGTACACTGAAGCTTTCTTT. It encodes CASSWGTGYTEAFF.